This TCR beta chain stems from a study of T cell changes during pregnancy in multiple sclerosis. The method was immunoSEQ multiplex PCR; TCRdb's version includes in-frame clones alone and lacks a portion of them. The data hold roughly 40,000 clones, with approximately 94% observed a single time. Trimming at V came to 5 bases and at J to 5 bases, leaving 4 bases not matched to a gene. Germline assignment: CDR1 MNHNS and CDR2 SASEGT. This CDR3 is built from 14 residues. This chain links TRBV6-1 with TRBJ2-3; TRBD1 agrees at 10 bases. This sequence was found in a female donor with multiple sclerosis, enrolled in a pregnancy study. Sequenced here: peripheral blood, sampled before pregnancy. The DNA for the CDR3 is TGTGCCAGCAGTCTGGACAGGGGGGGAGATACGCAGTATTTT. Translated, it gives CASSLDRGGDTQYF.